The source of this T cell receptor beta chain is a study of T cell changes during pregnancy in multiple sclerosis. Profiling relied on immunoSEQ multiplex PCR, and the TCRdb table lists in-frame clones only, not all of them. Of approximately 94,000 clones in the sample, roughly 90% are singletons; the top ten hold just under 2%. The CDR3 runs to 15 residues. In germline, CDR1 is SGHRS, CDR2 YFSETQ. Trimming took 1 base from V and 2 from J, leaving 11 bases between them. The material was peripheral blood, obtained after pregnancy. The V call is TRBV5-1, the J call TRBJ2-3; TRBD2 is a possible D gene (5 bases). The TCR originated in a female donor with multiple sclerosis, enrolled in a pregnancy study. CDR3 nucleotide sequence: TGCGCCAGCAGCTTGACTCCCGGGGACACAGATACGCAGTATTTT. This sequence encodes CASSLTPGDTDTQYF.